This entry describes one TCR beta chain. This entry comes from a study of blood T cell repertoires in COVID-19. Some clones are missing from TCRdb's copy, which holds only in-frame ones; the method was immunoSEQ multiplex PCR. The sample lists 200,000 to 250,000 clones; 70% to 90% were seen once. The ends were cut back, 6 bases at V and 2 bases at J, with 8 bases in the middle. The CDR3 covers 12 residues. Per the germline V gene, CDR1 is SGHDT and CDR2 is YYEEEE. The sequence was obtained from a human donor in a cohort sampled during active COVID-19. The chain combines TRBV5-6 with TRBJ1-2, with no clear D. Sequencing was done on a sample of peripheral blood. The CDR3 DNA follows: TGTGCCAGCACACAGATAAACTATGGCTACACCTTC. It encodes CASTQINYGYTF.